This is a list of T cell receptor beta chains from one sample in a study of T cell responses to AZD1222 COVID-19 vaccine. Sequencing used immunoSEQ multiplex PCR; TCRdb keeps in-frame clones, though not all of them. This sample has 240,000 or so clones, with 80% to 95% found just once. The sequencing here drew on peripheral blood, taken on day 0 of AZD1222 vaccination. Receptor source: an adult in good health. The CDR3 runs from the conserved cysteine through the conserved F or W. Expanded clones are given a class, and other clones once, few, many or no size at all.

V gene	clone size	CDR3 protein
TRBV5-1	once	CASSLLVSAGGLDSPLHF
TRBV5-4	NA	CASSLGRNEQFF
TRBV2	NA	CASSEGTDRILFF
TRBV14	NA	CASSRGSVGNTIYF
TRBV4-1	NA	CASSHSGGELFF
TRBV19	NA	CATNRAGSSYNEQFF
TRBV3-1/TRBV3-2	NA	CASSPNRVAGEQYF
TRBV29-1	NA	CSVGGTRTEAFF
TRBV5-5	NA	CASSYRGADGYTF
TRBV7-2	NA	CASSARGGRDIQYF
TRBV28	NA	CASSPRDLRHEQYF
TRBV5-1	NA	CASSLGRGNYGYTF
TRBV24-1	NA	CATSDFAGDRTGELFF
TRBV15	NA	CATSRTLGGNPYEQYF
TRBV28	NA	CASSLSGVSYEQYF
TRBV6-1	NA	CASSERGGYDGYTF
TRBV5-4	NA	CASSSRTSTDTQYF
TRBV5-1	NA	CASSLRQGTYEQYF
TRBV29-1	NA	CSVAGGLVRETQYF
TRBV28	NA	CASSLAGPRFNSPLHF
TRBV9	NA	CASTGTGDSYGYTF
TRBV6-5	NA	CASSYSRQAANSPLHF
TRBV5-1	NA	CASTFGPSGNTIYF
TRBV7-2	NA	CASTFGTTANEQFF
TRBV19	NA	CASSPNGGETQYF
TRBV15	NA	CATSRDWQGGYTF
TRBV9	NA	CASSVRWGRTGANVLTF
TRBV4-2	once	CASSHPRTGGTDTQYF
TRBV30	NA	CAWSVRRGEQLFF
TRBV5-1	NA	CASSFGTYNEQFF
TRBV9	NA	CASSHGRTVSGNTIYF
TRBV9	NA	CASSVTSRVDDEQYF
TRBV19	NA	CASTTVGGSQGEQFF
TRBV19	NA	CASSQGALRPQHF
TRBV4-1	NA	CASSSSGVWMDEQFF
TRBV19	NA	CASSIASGRVYNEQFF
TRBV21-1	NA	CASNSRASPTLSGNTIYF
TRBV7-9	NA	CASSSGSPKAFF
TRBV9	NA	CASSVVVGGTDTQYF
TRBV10-3	NA	CAISRDGETEAFF
TRBV9	NA	CASSPRPLGETQYF
TRBV5-1	NA	CASSFNTQETQYF
TRBV7-2	NA	CASSVGPTYEQYF
TRBV18	NA	CASSLAAWGADEQFF
TRBV6-5	NA	CASSSHGTGLGAFF
TRBV28	NA	CASSTRVPRAYEQYF
TRBV28	NA	CASSSPGGQNEKLFF
TRBV7-6	NA	CASSQGNTGELFF
TRBV2	NA	CASSPGTPNEKLFF
TRBV27	NA	CASRIGGSNQPQHF
TRBV5-1	NA	CASREQGLSTDTQYF
TRBV28	NA	CASSPILSNQPQHF
TRBV3-1/TRBV3-2	NA	CASSLYHRADTQYF
TRBV19	NA	CASSRHGERTDTQYF
TRBV28	NA	CASSPRVGELDEQFF
TRBV28	NA	CASASGAPYGYTF
TRBV2	NA	CASSPSGRATNEKLFF